Sequencing of this TCR beta chain was carried out in a study of cytomegalovirus exposure and HLA in healthy donors. Broader study findings: Generally TCR sequences proved uncommon, though certain public TCRs appeared in numerous donors. Overall, approximately 150 TCR beta chains were annotated as cytomegalovirus-associated.

This CDR3 comprises 13 residues. Trimming took 5 bases from V and 6 from J, leaving 11 bases between them. Germline CDR1 and CDR2: ENHRY and SYGVKD. Researchers ran the PCR with 60 Vbeta and 13 Jbeta primers. Clones were sequenced by immunoSEQ multiplex PCR, and TCRdb holds only the in-frame ones, with some missing. Here the sample spans around 120,000 clones, less than 80% being singletons. On this clone: Antigen: not known.

The chain links TRBV10-3 to TRBJ2-1; the D gene is possibly TRBD2 (6 bases). This clonotype originated in a man aged 30-40 years in good health and CMV-seropositive. The source material was PBMCs. The CDR3 spells CAISLGLINEQFF. The CDR3 nucleotides read TGTGCCATCAGTCTGGGACTCATCAATGAGCAGTTCTTC.